The source of this T cell receptor (beta chain) is a study of OX40 agonist ivuxolimab in advanced cancers. About the study as a whole: Ivuxolimab was an agonistic, fully human IgG2 monoclonal antibody directed against OX40 (CD134), a costimulatory receptor. Intravenous ivuxolimab was administered to patients every 2 weeks at six dose levels: 0.01, 0.1, 0.3, 1.5, 3 and 10 mg/kg. Of the roughly 53 patients in dose escalation, 19 had hepatocellular carcinoma, some 15 had melanoma, 9 had renal cell carcinoma and 9 had head and neck cancer. The dose-escalation cohort was about 86% male with a mean age of 60 years, ranging from about 23 to 85. Prior anti-PD-1, anti-PD-L1 or anti-CTLA-4 therapy was permitted, and 40% of dose-escalation patients had received checkpoint inhibitors. Partial responses were achieved by three dose-escalation patients, of whom one had hepatocellular carcinoma and two had cutaneous melanoma. Peripheral TCRbeta sequencing was intended to test whether TCR sequence diversity was altered and clonal T-cell expansion was caused by ivuxolimab. The paper describes the monotherapy dose-escalation part (N ≈ 49 patients) of the phase I trial of ivuxolimab.

The study at large found these results: Antigen specificity was not determined for the clonally expanded peripheral T cells. At doses of 0.1 to 3.0 mg/kg, clonal expansion of both CD4+ and CD8+ blood T cells was observed from baseline to week 6. In the 0.1-3.0 mg/kg groups, partial responders had among the lowest normalized peripheral clonal expansion, particularly in CD8+ T cells. After ivuxolimab, expanded clones were on average more numerous among CD8+ T cells than among CD4+ T cells. Low levels of normalized T-cell clonal expansion were also seen in some nonresponding patients.

CDR1 and CDR2, per the germline V gene, are SGHTA and FQGTGA. V loses 2 bases of germline sequence and J loses 0 bases, and the interval between the two ends is 13 bases. The CDR3 sequence holds 17 residues, the cysteine and phenylalanine included. Kept here is only the CDR3 DNA, which spans 51 bases and is read in frame from base 1. Genomic DNA was isolated from the sorted cells so that the TCRbeta CDR3 region could be sequenced. The immunoSEQ Assay was used for sequencing of TCRbeta CDR3 regions. In its TCRdb copy, this immuneACCESS table keeps in-frame sequences only and misses some clones. Where compared with another copy, unresolved V genes explain less than half of these, and the others have no known cause. In this sample the table shows some 45,000 clones, over 75% of which occur a single time. Less than 30% of the sample is in the top ten clones. A word on this clone: Its antigen is still unknown. Base qualities are not recorded, but no much larger clone differs from it by a single base.

The trial excluded patients who had a history of autoimmune disease or were on systemic immunosuppression. Peripheral blood for TCR sequencing was drawn from every dose cohort at baseline, at cycle 4 day 1 and at cycle 7 day 1. Samples came from an open-label, multicenter, first-in-human phase I dose-escalation trial of ivuxolimab. Adults with locally advanced or metastatic melanoma, renal cell carcinoma, hepatocellular carcinoma or head and neck squamous cell carcinoma were enrolled in the trial. CD4+ and CD8+ T cells were sorted separately from peripheral blood before TCR sequencing. This TCR was sampled from an adult with an advanced solid tumor such as melanoma, head and neck, liver or kidney cancer. The source was CD4+ or CD8+ T cells sorted from blood, collected in a trial of the OX40 agonist ivuxolimab. In this chain, TRBV7-3 is recombined with TRBJ2-2, with TRBD2 perhaps the D gene, on 5 matching bases. The nucleotide sequence is given as TGTGCCAGCAGCTTAGCGCTTCTAGCCCCGAACACCGGGGAGCTGTTTTTT. This encodes CASSLALLAPNTGELFF.